A single sample gave rise to the 5 T cell receptor beta chains below, sequenced in a study of metastatic and nonmetastatic thyroid tumors. All patients reached thyroid surgery having received no treatment beforehand. TCRdb re-analyzed the PCR reads using MiXCR. The sample holds over 50,000 clones; 25% to 35% are singletons and the top ten take roughly 15%. What was sequenced was blood. These receptors all stem from a female donor with papillary thyroid cancer or a benign thyroid nodule (not recorded which). Some clones in this sample may be carry-over from other donors' samples.

In this sample, this clone turned up a few times. CDR3 DNA: TGCGCCAGCAGCTTGGCCACACCGGACAGGCCCGGAGGTGGCTACACCTTC. This gives the protein CASSLATPDRPGGGYTF. The chain links TRBV5-1 to TRBJ1-2; TRBD1 aligns across 7 bases. The V segment lost 0 bases and the J segment 7 bases; nucleotides outside the gene matches: 15. CDR1 is SGHRS, CDR2 YFSETQ, per germline. The CDR3 is 17 residues long.

The sample holds many counts of this clone. This chain's CDR3 is CSASRGISNQPQHF. The CDR3 DNA reads as TGCAGTGCTAGTAGGGGGATTAGCAATCAGCCCCAGCATTTT. The chain carries TRBV20-1 and TRBJ1-5; weak D call: TRBD1 (6 bases). Trimming pared 3 bases from V and 0 bases from J, leaving 9 bases between. Germline V gene data show CDR1 as DFQATT and CDR2 as SNEGSKA (reference sequence). The CDR3 extends over 14 amino acids.

This clone showed up just a few times. The chain carries TRBV27 and TRBJ2-1, with TRBD2 matching over 10 bases. The CDR3 is 16 amino acids. The V gene's germline CDR1 is MNHEY and CDR2 SMNVEV (reference sequence). V shed 6 bases and J 4 bases; nucleotides not matched to a gene: 9. CDR3 in DNA: TGTGCCAGCAGGACCGTAGCGGGGGGAAAGTACAATGAGCAGTTCTTC. Translating gives CASRTVAGGKYNEQFF.

The V call is TRBV12-3 or TRBV12-4, the J call TRBJ2-1; 7 bases match TRBD2. The CDR3 contains 15 residues. Trimming removed 1 base from V and 4 bases from J; junction bases left unmatched: 4. CDR3 sequence (DNA): TGTGCCAGCAGTTTAGAGGCTAGCGGTTACAATGAGCAGTTCTTC. Its translation: CASSLEASGYNEQFF.

This clone is labeled as medium-sized (0.01 to 0.1%). The J gene is TRBJ1-5, the V gene TRBV28, with a weak D call TRBD1 (5 bases). V was shortened by 5 bases and J by 1 base, with 15 bases between the two germline ends. Germline V gene data show CDR1 as MDHEN and CDR2 as SYDVKM. This CDR3 spans 16 amino acids. The DNA of the CDR3 is TGTGCCAGCAGTGATGCGGGGGGTGGGAGCAATCAGCCCCAGCATTTT. This translates into CASSDAGGGSNQPQHF. The full variable domain, with the rest looked up from reference TRBV28 and TRBJ1-5, is DVKVTQSSRYLVKRTGEKVFLECVQDMDHENMFWYRQDPGLGLRLIYFSYDVKMKEKGDIPEGYSVSREKKERFSLILESASTNQTSMYLCASSDAGGGSNQPQHFGDGTRLSIL.